This is a list of T cell receptor beta chains from one sample in a study of T cell responses to AZD1222 COVID-19 vaccine. TCRdb's copy holds only in-frame clones and misses some; the assay was immunoSEQ multiplex PCR. Here the sample spans 95,000 to 150,000 clones, about nine tenths being singletons. The specimen was peripheral blood, collected on day 0 of AZD1222 vaccination. The receptor source for this set is an adult in good health. Each CDR3 is given with its conserved first and last residue. A D gene is named only where the DNA matches it firmly. The listing skips clone size in some rows; elsewhere it reads once, few, many or a size class.

j_call: TRBJ1-1; clone_size: .; d_call: .; v_call: TRBV6-1; cdr3_aa: CASSEKAWRTEAFF; cdr3_nt: TGTGCCAGCAGTGAAAAGGCGTGGAGGACTGAAGCTTTCTTT
j_call: TRBJ1-5; clone_size: .; d_call: .; v_call: TRBV10-3; cdr3_aa: CAISESPYGTNQPQHF; cdr3_nt: TGTGCCATCAGTGAGTCGCCTTACGGGACAAATCAGCCCCAGCATTTT
j_call: TRBJ2-7; clone_size: .; d_call: .; v_call: TRBV30; cdr3_aa: CAWSAPGYEQYF; cdr3_nt: TGTGCCTGGAGTGCACCCGGGTACGAGCAGTACTTC
j_call: TRBJ1-4; clone_size: .; d_call: TRBD1; v_call: TRBV5-5; cdr3_aa: CASSSRDRGRTNEKLFF; cdr3_nt: TGTGCCAGCAGTTCGCGGGACAGGGGGAGGACTAATGAAAAACTGTTTTTT
j_call: TRBJ2-2; clone_size: .; d_call: TRBD1; v_call: TRBV15; cdr3_aa: CATSRVSGTGGTGELFF; cdr3_nt: TGTGCCACCAGCAGGGTCTCCGGGACAGGGGGCACCGGGGAGCTGTTTTTT
j_call: TRBJ2-7; clone_size: few; d_call: TRBD2; v_call: TRBV7-6; cdr3_aa: CASSFLAGASYEQYF; cdr3_nt: TGTGCCAGCAGCTTCCTAGCGGGGGCCTCCTACGAGCAGTACTTC
j_call: TRBJ2-7; clone_size: .; d_call: TRBD1; v_call: TRBV10-3; cdr3_aa: CAISESKGGQGAKNEQYF; cdr3_nt: TGTGCCATCAGTGAGTCGAAAGGGGGACAGGGGGCCAAGAACGAGCAGTACTTC
j_call: TRBJ1-4; clone_size: .; d_call: .; v_call: TRBV5-1; cdr3_aa: CASSQRTAAYEKLFF; cdr3_nt: TGCGCCAGCAGCCAGAGGACCGCAGCATATGAAAAACTGTTTTTT
j_call: TRBJ1-4; clone_size: few; d_call: .; v_call: TRBV4-1; cdr3_aa: CASSQVRQGGANEKLFF; cdr3_nt: TGCGCCAGCAGCCAAGTGAGGCAGGGAGGCGCTAATGAAAAACTGTTTTTT
j_call: TRBJ2-2; clone_size: .; d_call: .; v_call: TRBV28; cdr3_aa: CASRKENTGELFF; cdr3_nt: TGTGCCAGCAGAAAGGAGAACACCGGGGAGCTGTTTTTT
j_call: TRBJ2-2; clone_size: .; d_call: .; v_call: TRBV12-3/TRBV12-4; cdr3_aa: CASSFQSTGELFF; cdr3_nt: TGTGCCAGCAGTTTCCAGAGCACCGGGGAGCTGTTTTTT
j_call: TRBJ2-1; clone_size: .; d_call: TRBD2; v_call: TRBV3-1/TRBV3-2; cdr3_aa: CASSQGLAAWNEQFF; cdr3_nt: TGTGCCAGCAGCCAGGGACTAGCGGCGTGGAATGAGCAGTTCTTC
j_call: TRBJ1-2; clone_size: .; d_call: TRBD1; v_call: TRBV5-5; cdr3_aa: CASSYQAPTGDKSGYTF; cdr3_nt: TGTGCCAGCAGTTATCAAGCGCCGACAGGGGATAAAAGTGGCTACACCTTC
j_call: TRBJ1-1; clone_size: .; d_call: .; v_call: TRBV5-6; cdr3_aa: CASSLGRYTEAFF; cdr3_nt: TGTGCCAGCAGCTTGGGCAGGTACACTGAAGCTTTCTTT
j_call: TRBJ2-7; clone_size: .; d_call: TRBD2; v_call: TRBV7-2; cdr3_aa: CASSLLSPSGRDEQYF; cdr3_nt: TGTGCCAGCAGCTTATTGTCGCCTAGCGGGAGGGATGAGCAGTACTTC
j_call: TRBJ2-3; clone_size: .; d_call: .; v_call: TRBV29-1; cdr3_aa: CSVDQGTDTQYF; cdr3_nt: TGCAGCGTTGACCAAGGCACAGATACGCAGTATTTT
j_call: TRBJ1-3; clone_size: .; d_call: .; v_call: TRBV7-9; cdr3_aa: CASSLQTAAGNTIYF; cdr3_nt: TGTGCCAGCAGCTTGCAGACAGCAGCTGGAAACACCATATATTTT
j_call: TRBJ1-5; clone_size: few; d_call: .; v_call: TRBV19; cdr3_aa: CASSLDAGSRFQPQHF; cdr3_nt: TGTGCCAGTAGCTTGGATGCAGGGAGTCGCTTCCAGCCCCAGCATTTT
j_call: TRBJ2-2; clone_size: .; d_call: .; v_call: TRBV27; cdr3_aa: CASTSGGSGELFF; cdr3_nt: TGTGCCAGCACCTCCGGGGGAAGCGGGGAGCTGTTTTTT
j_call: TRBJ1-1; clone_size: .; d_call: .; v_call: TRBV19; cdr3_aa: CASSIQGMNTEAFF; cdr3_nt: TGTGCCAGTAGTATCCAGGGGATGAACACTGAAGCTTTCTTT
j_call: TRBJ2-7; clone_size: once; d_call: .; v_call: TRBV19; cdr3_aa: CASSPGSGLLSEQYF; cdr3_nt: TGTGCCAGTAGCCCGGGGTCAGGGCTACTATCAGAGCAGTACTTC
j_call: TRBJ1-2; clone_size: .; d_call: TRBD1; v_call: TRBV6-1; cdr3_aa: CASSRDRRNYGYTF; cdr3_nt: TGTGCCAGCAGTCGGGACAGAAGAAACTATGGCTACACCTTC
j_call: TRBJ1-1; clone_size: once; d_call: .; v_call: TRBV29-1; cdr3_aa: CSFRRQTFEAFF; cdr3_nt: TGCAGTTTTCGAAGGCAGACCTTTGAAGCTTTCTTT
j_call: TRBJ1-2; clone_size: .; d_call: .; v_call: TRBV28; cdr3_aa: CASSPQNFNYGYTF; cdr3_nt: TGTGCCAGCAGTCCTCAGAACTTTAACTATGGCTACACCTTC
j_call: TRBJ1-1; clone_size: .; d_call: .; v_call: TRBV29-1; cdr3_aa: CSVEGHGQLTMNTEAFF; cdr3_nt: TGCAGCGTTGAAGGACACGGACAGTTAACTATGAACACTGAAGCTTTCTTT
j_call: TRBJ2-5; clone_size: .; d_call: .; v_call: TRBV9; cdr3_aa: CASSVEGARAETQYF; cdr3_nt: TGTGCCAGCAGCGTAGAAGGGGCCAGGGCGGAGACCCAGTACTTC
j_call: TRBJ1-4; clone_size: .; d_call: .; v_call: TRBV28; cdr3_aa: CASTGQTNEKLFF; cdr3_nt: TGTGCCAGCACCGGTCAAACTAATGAAAAACTGTTTTTT
j_call: TRBJ2-2; clone_size: .; d_call: TRBD1; v_call: TRBV7-6; cdr3_aa: CASSLRGLTNTGELFF; cdr3_nt: TGTGCCAGCAGCTTAAGGGGGCTGACGAACACCGGGGAGCTGTTTTTT
j_call: TRBJ2-7; clone_size: .; d_call: .; v_call: TRBV7-2; cdr3_aa: CASSPQQGYEQYF; cdr3_nt: TGTGCCAGCAGCCCCCAACAGGGCTACGAGCAGTACTTC
j_call: TRBJ1-2; clone_size: .; d_call: .; v_call: TRBV28; cdr3_aa: CASSLGHVGRYGYTF; cdr3_nt: TGTGCCAGCAGTTTAGGTCATGTGGGTAGATATGGCTACACCTTC
j_call: TRBJ2-1; clone_size: .; d_call: .; v_call: TRBV24-1; cdr3_aa: CATSDGRYNEQFF; cdr3_nt: TGTGCCACCAGTGATGGGCGGTACAATGAGCAGTTCTTC
j_call: TRBJ2-1; clone_size: .; d_call: .; v_call: TRBV7-9; cdr3_aa: CASSYLGGDEQFF; cdr3_nt: TGTGCCAGCAGCTACCTAGGGGGGGATGAGCAGTTCTTC
j_call: TRBJ2-3; clone_size: .; d_call: TRBD2; v_call: TRBV18; cdr3_aa: CASSSATGTSPRDTQYF; cdr3_nt: TGTGCCAGCTCATCAGCCACCGGGACTAGCCCGAGAGATACGCAGTATTTT
j_call: TRBJ2-1; clone_size: .; d_call: TRBD1; v_call: TRBV9; cdr3_aa: CASSRGQYNEQFF; cdr3_nt: TGTGCCAGCAGCAGGGGACAGTACAATGAGCAGTTCTTC
j_call: TRBJ1-5; clone_size: .; d_call: TRBD1; v_call: TRBV6-5; cdr3_aa: CASSPRGGLTQPQHF; cdr3_nt: TGTGCCAGCTCGCCCCGAGGGGGCCTCACTCAGCCCCAGCATTTT
j_call: TRBJ1-1; clone_size: .; d_call: .; v_call: TRBV10-3; cdr3_aa: CAISEKMTDEAFF; cdr3_nt: TGTGCCATCAGTGAGAAAATGACGGATGAAGCTTTCTTT
j_call: TRBJ1-5; clone_size: once; d_call: .; v_call: TRBV19; cdr3_aa: CASSLGAGQPQHF; cdr3_nt: TGTGCCAGTTCGCTGGGGGCTGGGCAGCCCCAGCATTTT